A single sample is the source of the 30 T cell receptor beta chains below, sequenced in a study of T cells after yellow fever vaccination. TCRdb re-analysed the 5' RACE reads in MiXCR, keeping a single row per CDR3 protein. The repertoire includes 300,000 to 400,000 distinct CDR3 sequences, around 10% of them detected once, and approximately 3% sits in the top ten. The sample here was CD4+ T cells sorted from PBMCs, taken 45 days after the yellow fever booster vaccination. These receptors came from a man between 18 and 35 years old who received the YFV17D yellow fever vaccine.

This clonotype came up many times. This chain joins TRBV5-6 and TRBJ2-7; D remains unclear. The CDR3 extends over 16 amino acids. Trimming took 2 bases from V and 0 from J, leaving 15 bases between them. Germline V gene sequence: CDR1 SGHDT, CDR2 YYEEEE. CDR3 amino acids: CASSFIPGYSSYEQYF. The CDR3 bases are TGTGCCAGCAGCTTTATCCCAGGATATTCCTCCTACGAGCAGTACTTC.

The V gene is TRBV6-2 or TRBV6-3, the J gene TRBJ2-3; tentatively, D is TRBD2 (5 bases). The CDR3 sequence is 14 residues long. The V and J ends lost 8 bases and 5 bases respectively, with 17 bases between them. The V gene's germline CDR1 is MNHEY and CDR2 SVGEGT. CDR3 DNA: TGTGCCAGCCAACCCGGGCCCGGGGTAGATACGCAGTATTTT. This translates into CASQPGPGVDTQYF.

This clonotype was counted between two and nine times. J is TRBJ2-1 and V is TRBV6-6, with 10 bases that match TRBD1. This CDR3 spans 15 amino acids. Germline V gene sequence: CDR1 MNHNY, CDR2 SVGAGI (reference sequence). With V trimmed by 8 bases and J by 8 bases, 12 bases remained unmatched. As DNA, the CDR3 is TGTGCCAGCGGAAAACCGGGACAGGGGTCCCATGAGCAGTTCTTC. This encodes CASGKPGQGSHEQFF.

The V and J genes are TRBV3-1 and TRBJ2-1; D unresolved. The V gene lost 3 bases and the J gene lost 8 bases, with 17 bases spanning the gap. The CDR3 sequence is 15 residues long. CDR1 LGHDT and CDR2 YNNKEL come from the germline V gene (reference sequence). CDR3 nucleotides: TGTGCCAGCAGCCAGCCCTTAAGATCGCGCCATGAGCAGTTCTTC. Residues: CASSQPLRSRHEQFF.

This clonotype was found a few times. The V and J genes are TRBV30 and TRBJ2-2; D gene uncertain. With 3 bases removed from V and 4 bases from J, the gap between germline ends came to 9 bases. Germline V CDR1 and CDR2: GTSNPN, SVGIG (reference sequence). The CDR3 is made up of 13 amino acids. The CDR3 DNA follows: TGTGCCTGGAGAGGTACGGGCACCGGGGAGCTGTTTTTT. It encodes CAWRGTGTGELFF. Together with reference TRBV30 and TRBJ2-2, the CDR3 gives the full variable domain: SQTIHQWPATLVQPVGSPLSLECTVEGTSNPNLYWYRQAAGRGLQLLFYSVGIGQISSEVPQNLSASRPQDRQFILSSKKLLLSDSGFYLCAWRGTGTGELFFGEGSRLTVL.

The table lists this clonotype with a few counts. CDR3 nucleotides: TGTGCCAGCAGCTTAGCGCCGGAGACCCAGTACTTC. This sequence encodes CASSLAPETQYF. V and J are TRBV7-2 and TRBJ2-5; D call uncertain. Germline values: CDR1 SGHTA, CDR2 FQGNSA. The V end was cut by 0 bases, the J end by 5 bases, with 4 bases between. The CDR3 covers 12 residues. Full variable domain (remainder filled in from reference TRBV7-2 and TRBJ2-5): GAGVSQSPSNKVTEKGKDVELRCDPISGHTALYWYRQSLGQGLEFLIYFQGNSAPDKSGLPSDRFSAERTGGSVSTLTIQRTQQEDSAVYLCASSLAPETQYFGPGTRLLVL.

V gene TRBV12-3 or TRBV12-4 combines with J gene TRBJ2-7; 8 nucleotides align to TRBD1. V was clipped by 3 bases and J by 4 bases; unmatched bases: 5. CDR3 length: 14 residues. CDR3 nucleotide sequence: TGTGCCAGCAGTTTGGACAGGGAGATATACGAGCAGTACTTC. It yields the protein CASSLDREIYEQYF.

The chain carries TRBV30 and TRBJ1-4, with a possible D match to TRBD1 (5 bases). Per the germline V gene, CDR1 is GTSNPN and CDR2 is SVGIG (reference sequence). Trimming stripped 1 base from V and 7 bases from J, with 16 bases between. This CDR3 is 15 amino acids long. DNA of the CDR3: TGTGCCTGGAGTGACCCGTCGGGGCGGGGTGAAAAACTGTTTTTT. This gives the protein CAWSDPSGRGEKLFF.

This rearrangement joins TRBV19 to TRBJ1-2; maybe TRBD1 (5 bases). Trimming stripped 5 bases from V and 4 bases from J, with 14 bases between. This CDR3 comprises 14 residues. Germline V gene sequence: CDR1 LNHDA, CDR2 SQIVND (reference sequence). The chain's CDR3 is CASSSRGAGYGYTF. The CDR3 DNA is TGTGCCAGTAGTTCGCGAGGGGCTGGCTATGGCTACACCTTC.

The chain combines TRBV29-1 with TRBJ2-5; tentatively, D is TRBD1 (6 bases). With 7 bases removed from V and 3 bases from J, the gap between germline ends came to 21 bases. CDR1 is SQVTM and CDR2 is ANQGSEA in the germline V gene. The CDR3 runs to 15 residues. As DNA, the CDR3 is TGCAGCGCCACTCTGACAGGTCACGCCGAAGAGACCCAGTACTTC. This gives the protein CSATLTGHAEETQYF. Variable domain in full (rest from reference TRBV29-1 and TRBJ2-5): SAVISQKPSRDICQRGTSLTIQCQVDSQVTMMFWYRQQPGQSLTLIATANQGSEATYESGFVIDKFPISRPNLTFSTLTVSNMSPEDSSIYLCSATLTGHAEETQYFGPGTRLLVL.

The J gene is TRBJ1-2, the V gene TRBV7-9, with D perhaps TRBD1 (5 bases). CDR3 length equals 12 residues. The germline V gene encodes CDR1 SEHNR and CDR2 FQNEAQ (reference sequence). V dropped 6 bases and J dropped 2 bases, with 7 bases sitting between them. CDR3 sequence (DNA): TGTGCCAGCAGTAGGGACAACTATGGCTACACCTTC. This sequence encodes CASSRDNYGYTF. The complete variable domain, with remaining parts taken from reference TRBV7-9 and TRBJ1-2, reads DTGVSQNPRHKITKRGQNVTFRCDPISEHNRLYWYRQTLGQGPEFLTYFQNEAQLEKSRLLSDRFSAERPKGSFSTLEIQRTEQGDSAMYLCASSRDNYGYTFGSGTRLTVV.

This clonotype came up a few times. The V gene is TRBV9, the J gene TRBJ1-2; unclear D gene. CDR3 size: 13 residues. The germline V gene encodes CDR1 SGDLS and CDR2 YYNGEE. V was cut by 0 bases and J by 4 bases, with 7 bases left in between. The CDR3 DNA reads TGTGCCAGCAGCGTAGGTGAGACCTATGGCTACACCTTC. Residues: CASSVGETYGYTF.

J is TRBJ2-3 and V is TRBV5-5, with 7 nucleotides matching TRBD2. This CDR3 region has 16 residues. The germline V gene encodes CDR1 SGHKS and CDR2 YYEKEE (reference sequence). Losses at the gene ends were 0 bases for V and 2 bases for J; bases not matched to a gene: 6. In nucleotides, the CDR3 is TGTGCCAGCAGCTTGGCGGTAGCGGGTCTCACAGATACGCAGTATTTT. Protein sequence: CASSLAVAGLTDTQYF. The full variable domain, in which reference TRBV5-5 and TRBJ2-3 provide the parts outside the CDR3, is DAGVTQSPTHLIKTRGQQVTLRCSPISGHKSVSWYQQVLGQGPQFIFQYYEKEERGRGNFPDRFSARQFPNYSSELNVNALLLGDSALYLCASSLAVAGLTDTQYFGPGTRLTVL.

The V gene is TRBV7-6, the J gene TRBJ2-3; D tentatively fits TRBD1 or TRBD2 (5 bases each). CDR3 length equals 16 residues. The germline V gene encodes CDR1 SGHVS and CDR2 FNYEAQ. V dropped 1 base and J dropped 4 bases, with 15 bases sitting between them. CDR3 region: CASSLEVARGADTQYF. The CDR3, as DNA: TGTGCCAGCAGCTTAGAAGTAGCGAGGGGCGCAGATACGCAGTATTTT.

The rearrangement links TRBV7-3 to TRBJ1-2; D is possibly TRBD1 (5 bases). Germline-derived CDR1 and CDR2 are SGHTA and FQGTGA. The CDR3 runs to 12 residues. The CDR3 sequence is CAERAGDYGYTF. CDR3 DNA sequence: TGTGCGGAAAGGGCGGGGGACTATGGCTACACCTTC.

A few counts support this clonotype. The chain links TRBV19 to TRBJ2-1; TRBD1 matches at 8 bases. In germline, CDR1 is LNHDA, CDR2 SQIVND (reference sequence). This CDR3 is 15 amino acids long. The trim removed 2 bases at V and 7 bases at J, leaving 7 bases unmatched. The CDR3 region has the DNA TGTGCCAGTAGTATATGGAGACAGGGGTGGAATGAGCAGTTCTTC. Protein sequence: CASSIWRQGWNEQFF.

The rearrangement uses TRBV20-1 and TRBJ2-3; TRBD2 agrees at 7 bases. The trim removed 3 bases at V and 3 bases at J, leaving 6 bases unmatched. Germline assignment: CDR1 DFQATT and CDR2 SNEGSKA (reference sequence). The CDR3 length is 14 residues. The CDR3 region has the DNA TGCAGTGCTAGGCCCGCGGGGGATACAGATACGCAGTATTTT. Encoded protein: CSARPAGDTDTQYF.

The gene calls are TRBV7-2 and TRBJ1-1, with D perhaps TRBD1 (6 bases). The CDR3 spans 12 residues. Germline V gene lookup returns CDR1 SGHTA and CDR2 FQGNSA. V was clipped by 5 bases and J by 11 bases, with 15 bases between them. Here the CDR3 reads CASSQRGKGAFF. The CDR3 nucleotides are TGTGCCAGCAGCCAAAGGGGGAAAGGGGCTTTCTTT.

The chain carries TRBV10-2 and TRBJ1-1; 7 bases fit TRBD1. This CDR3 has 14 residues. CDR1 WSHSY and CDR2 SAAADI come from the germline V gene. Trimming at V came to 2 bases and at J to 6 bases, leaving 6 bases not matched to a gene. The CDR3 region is CASSETLGGSEAFF. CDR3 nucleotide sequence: TGCGCCAGCAGTGAGACTTTAGGGGGCTCTGAAGCTTTCTTT.

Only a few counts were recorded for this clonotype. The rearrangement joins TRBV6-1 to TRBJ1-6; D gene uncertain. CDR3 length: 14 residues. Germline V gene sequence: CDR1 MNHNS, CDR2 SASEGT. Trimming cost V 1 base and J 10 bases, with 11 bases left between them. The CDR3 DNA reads TGTGCCAGCAGTGAAGAGGTATCGCGGTCACCCCTCCACTTT. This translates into CASSEEVSRSPLHF.

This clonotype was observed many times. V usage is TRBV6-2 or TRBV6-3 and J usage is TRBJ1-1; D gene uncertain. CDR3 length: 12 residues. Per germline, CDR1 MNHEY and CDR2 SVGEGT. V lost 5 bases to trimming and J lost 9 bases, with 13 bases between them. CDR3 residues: CASSTGAIKAFF. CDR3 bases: TGTGCCAGCAGTACGGGAGCCATTAAAGCTTTCTTT.

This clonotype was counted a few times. As DNA, the CDR3 is TGTGCCAGCAGTGAACAGGGGGTAGCCAAAAACATTCAGTACTTC. Its translation is CASSEQGVAKNIQYF. The V gene is TRBV6-5, the J gene TRBJ2-4, with 8 bases fitting TRBD1. V lost 5 bases and J lost 0; bases outside the gene matches: 3. The V gene's germline CDR1 is MNHEY and CDR2 SVGAGI. This CDR3 contains 15 residues.

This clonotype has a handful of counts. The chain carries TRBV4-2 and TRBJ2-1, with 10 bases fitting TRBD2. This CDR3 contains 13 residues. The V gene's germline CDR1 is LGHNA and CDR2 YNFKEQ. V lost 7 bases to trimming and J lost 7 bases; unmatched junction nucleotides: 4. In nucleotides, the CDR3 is TGTGCCAGCAAGGCTAGCGGGGGAAATGAGCAGTTCTTC. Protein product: CASKASGGNEQFF.

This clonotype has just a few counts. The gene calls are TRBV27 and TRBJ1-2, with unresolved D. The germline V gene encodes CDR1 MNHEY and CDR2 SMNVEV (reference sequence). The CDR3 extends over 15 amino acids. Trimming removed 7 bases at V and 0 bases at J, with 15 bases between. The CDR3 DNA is TGTGCCAGCACCCCTCTTATGGATCCTAACTATGGCTACACCTTC. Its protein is CASTPLMDPNYGYTF.

The CDR3 nucleotides are TGTGCCAGCAGCTTTGGGGTGGCAGGGAGAGACTATGGCTACACCTTC. Translated, it gives CASSFGVAGRDYGYTF. The chain links TRBV7-8 to TRBJ1-2; possibly TRBD1 for D (5 bases). This CDR3 contains 16 residues. Germline-derived CDR1 and CDR2 are SGHVS and FQNEAQ. Trimming stripped 3 bases from V and 3 bases from J, with 17 bases between. The full variable domain, rest sourced from reference TRBV7-8 and TRBJ1-2, is GAGVSQSPRYKVAKRGQDVALRCDPISGHVSLFWYQQALGQGPEFLTYFQNEAQLDKSGLPSDRFFAERPEGSVSTLKIQRTQQEDSAVYLCASSFGVAGRDYGYTFGSGTRLTVV.

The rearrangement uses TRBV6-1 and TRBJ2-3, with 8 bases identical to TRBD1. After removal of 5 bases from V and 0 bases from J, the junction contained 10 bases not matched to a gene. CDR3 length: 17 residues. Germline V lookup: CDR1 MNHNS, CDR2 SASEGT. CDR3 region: CASSRYTTGASTDTQYF. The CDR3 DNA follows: TGTGCCAGCAGTCGCTATACGACAGGGGCCAGCACAGATACGCAGTATTTT.

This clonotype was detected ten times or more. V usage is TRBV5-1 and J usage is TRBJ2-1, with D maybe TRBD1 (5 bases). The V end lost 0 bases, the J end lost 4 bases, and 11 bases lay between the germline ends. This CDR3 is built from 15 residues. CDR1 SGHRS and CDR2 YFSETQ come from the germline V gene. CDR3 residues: CASSLELRGYNEQFF. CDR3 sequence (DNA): TGCGCCAGCAGCTTGGAATTAAGGGGATACAATGAGCAGTTCTTC.

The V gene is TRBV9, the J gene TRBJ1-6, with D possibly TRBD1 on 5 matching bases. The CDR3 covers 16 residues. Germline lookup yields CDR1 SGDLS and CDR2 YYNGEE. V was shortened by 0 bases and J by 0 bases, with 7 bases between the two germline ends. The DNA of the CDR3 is TGTGCCAGCAGCGTAGACAGGAGCTCCTATAATTCACCCCTCCACTTT. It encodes CASSVDRSSYNSPLHF.

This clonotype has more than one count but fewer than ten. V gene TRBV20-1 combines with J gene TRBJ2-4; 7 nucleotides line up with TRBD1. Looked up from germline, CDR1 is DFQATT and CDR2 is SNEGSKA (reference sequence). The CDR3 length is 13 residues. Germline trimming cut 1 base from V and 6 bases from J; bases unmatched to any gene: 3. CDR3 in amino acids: CSARVAGGNIQYF. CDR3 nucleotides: TGCAGTGCTAGAGTTGCAGGGGGAAACATTCAGTACTTC.

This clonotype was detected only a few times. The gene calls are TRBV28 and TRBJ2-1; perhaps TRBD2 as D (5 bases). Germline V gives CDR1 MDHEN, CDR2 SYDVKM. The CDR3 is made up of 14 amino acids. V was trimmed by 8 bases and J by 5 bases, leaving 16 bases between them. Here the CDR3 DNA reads TGTGCCAGCCACCTCGCGGGTTCGAACAATGAGCAGTTCTTC. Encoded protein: CASHLAGSNNEQFF.